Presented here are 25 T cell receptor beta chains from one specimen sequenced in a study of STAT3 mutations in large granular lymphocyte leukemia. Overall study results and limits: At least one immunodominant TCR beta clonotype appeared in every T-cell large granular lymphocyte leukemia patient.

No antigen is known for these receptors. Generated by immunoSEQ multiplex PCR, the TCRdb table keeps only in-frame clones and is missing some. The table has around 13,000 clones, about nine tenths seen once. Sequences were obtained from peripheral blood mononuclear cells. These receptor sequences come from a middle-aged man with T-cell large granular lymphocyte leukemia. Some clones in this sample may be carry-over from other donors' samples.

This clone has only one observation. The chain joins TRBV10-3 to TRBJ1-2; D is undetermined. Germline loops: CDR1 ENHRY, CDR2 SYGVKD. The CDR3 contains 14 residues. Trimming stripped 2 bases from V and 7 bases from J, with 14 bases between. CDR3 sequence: CAISEDLEVTGYTF. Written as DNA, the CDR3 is TGTGCCATCAGTGAGGACTTAGAGGTTACTGGCTACACCTTC.

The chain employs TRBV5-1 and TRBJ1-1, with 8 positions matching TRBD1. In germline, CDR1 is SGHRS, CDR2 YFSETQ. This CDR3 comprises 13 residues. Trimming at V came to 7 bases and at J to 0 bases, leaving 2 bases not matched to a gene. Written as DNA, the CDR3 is TGCGCCAGCGGACAGGGCATGAACACTGAAGCTTTCTTT. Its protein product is CASGQGMNTEAFF.

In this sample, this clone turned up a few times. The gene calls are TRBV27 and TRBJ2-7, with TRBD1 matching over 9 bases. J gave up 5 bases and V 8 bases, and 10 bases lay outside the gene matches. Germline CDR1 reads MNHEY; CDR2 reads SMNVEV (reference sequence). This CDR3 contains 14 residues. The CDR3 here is CASRRDRVVHEQYF. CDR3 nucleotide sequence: TGTGCCAGCCGCCGGGACAGGGTCGTCCACGAGCAGTACTTC.

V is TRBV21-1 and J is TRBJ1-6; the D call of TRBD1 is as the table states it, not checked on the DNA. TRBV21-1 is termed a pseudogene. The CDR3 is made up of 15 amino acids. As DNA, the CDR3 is TGTGCCAGCAGCAAAGCCGGGACAGAGTATTCACCCCTCCACTTT. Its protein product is CASSKAGTEYSPLHF.

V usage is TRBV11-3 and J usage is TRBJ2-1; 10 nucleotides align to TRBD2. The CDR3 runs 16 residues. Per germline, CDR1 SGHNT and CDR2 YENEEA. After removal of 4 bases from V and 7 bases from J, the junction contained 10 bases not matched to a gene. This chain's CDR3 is CASSSGDSGGSNEQFF. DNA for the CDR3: TGTGCCAGCAGCTCGGGGGATAGCGGGGGGTCGAATGAGCAGTTCTTC.

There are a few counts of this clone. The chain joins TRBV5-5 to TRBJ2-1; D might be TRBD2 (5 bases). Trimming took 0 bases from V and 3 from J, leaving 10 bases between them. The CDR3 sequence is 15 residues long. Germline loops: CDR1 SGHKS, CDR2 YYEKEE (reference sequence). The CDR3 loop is CASSLGTGSYNEQFF. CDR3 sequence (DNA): TGTGCCAGCAGCTTGGGTACTGGGAGCTACAATGAGCAGTTCTTC.

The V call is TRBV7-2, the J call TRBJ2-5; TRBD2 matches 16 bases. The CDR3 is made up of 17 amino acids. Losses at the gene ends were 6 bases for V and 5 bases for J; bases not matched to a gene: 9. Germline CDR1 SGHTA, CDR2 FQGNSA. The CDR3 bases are TGTGCCAGCAGGGGACTAGCGGGGGGGCGGTCGATGGAGACCCAGTACTTC. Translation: CASRGLAGGRSMETQYF.

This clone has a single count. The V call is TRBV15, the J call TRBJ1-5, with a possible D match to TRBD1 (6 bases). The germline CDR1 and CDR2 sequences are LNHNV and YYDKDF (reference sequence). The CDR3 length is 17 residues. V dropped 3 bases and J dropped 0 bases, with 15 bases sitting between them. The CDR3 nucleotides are TGTGCCACCAGCAGTCTTAGGGGGGAACCTAGCAATCAGCCCCAGCATTTT. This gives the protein CATSSLRGEPSNQPQHF.

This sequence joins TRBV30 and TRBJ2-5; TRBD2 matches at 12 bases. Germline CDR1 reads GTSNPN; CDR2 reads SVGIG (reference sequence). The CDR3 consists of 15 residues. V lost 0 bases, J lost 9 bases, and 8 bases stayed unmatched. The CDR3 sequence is CAWSVGPSGGAAQYF. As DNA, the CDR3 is TGTGCCTGGAGTGTAGGCCCTAGCGGGGGGGCGGCCCAGTACTTC.

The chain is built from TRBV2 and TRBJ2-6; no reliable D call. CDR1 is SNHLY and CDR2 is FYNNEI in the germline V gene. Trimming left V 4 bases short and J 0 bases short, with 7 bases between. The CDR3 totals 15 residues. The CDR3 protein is CASSVKGSGANVLTF. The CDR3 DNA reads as TGTGCCAGCAGTGTAAAGGGCTCTGGGGCCAACGTCCTGACTTTC. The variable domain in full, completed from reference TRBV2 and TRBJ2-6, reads EPEVTQTPSHQVTQMGQEVILRCVPISNHLYFYWYRQILGQKVEFLVSFYNNEISEKSEIFDDQFSVERPDGSNFTLKIRSTKLEDSAMYFCASSVKGSGANVLTFGAGSRLTVL.

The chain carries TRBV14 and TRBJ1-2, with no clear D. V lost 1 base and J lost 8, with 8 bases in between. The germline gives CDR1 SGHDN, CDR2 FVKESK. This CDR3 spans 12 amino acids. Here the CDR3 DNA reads TGTGCCAGCAGCCAAGGTGGCTACGGCTACACCTTC. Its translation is CASSQGGYGYTF.

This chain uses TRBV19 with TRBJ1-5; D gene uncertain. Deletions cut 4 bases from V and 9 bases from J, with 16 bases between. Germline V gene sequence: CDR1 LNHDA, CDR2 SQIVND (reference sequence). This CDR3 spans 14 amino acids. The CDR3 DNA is TGTGCCAGTAGTAAAGAGACGGCCCCACGGCCCCAGCATTTT. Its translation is CASSKETAPRPQHF.

The CDR3 loop is CASSPLWTDVTYEQYF. DNA of the CDR3: TGCGCCAGCAGCCCCCTTTGGACAGACGTTACCTACGAGCAGTACTTC. This chain connects TRBV5-1 to TRBJ2-7; tentatively, D is TRBD1 (6 bases). The CDR3 is 16 residues long. V lost 4 bases and J lost 2, with 19 bases in between. CDR1 and CDR2 from the germline V gene are SGHRS and YFSETQ.

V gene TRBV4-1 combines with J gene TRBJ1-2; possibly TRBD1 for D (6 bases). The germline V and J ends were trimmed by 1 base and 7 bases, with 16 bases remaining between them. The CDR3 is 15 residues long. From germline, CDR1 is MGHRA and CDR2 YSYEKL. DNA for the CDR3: TGCGCCAGCAGCCAAGGCCTCCGGCGGGGGGCTGGCTACACCTTC. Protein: CASSQGLRRGAGYTF.

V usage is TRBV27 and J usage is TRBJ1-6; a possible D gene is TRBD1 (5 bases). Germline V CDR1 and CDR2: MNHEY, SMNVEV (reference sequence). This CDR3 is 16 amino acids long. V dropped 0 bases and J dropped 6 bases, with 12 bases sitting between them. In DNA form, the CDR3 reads TGTGCCAGCAGTTTATCGGGACCCGGCTTTAATTCACCCCTCCACTTT. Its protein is CASSLSGPGFNSPLHF.

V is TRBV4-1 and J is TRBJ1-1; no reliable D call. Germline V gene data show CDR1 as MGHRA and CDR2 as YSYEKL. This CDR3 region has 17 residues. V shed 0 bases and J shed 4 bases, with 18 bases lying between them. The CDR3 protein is CASSQDASRFGSTEAFF. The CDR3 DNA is TGCGCCAGCAGCCAAGACGCCTCCAGGTTCGGTAGCACTGAAGCTTTCTTT.

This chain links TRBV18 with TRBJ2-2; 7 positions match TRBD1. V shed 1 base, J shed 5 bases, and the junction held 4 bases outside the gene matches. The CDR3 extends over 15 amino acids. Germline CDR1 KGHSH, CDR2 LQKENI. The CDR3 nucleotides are TGTGCCAGCTCACCACTGGGACAGATAACCGGGGAGCTGTTTTTT. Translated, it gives CASSPLGQITGELFF.

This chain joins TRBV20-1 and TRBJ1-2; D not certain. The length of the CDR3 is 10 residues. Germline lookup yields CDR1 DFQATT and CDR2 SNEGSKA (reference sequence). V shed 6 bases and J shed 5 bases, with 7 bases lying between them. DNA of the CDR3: TGCAGTGCAGAGGAGTATGGCTACACCTTC. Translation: CSAEEYGYTF.

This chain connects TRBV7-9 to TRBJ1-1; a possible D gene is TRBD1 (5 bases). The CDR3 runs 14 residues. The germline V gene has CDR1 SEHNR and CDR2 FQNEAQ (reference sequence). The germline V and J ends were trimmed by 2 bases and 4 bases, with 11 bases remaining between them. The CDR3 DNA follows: TGTGCCAGCAGCTTACTGGGGGGGAGCACTGAAGCTTTCTTT. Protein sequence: CASSLLGGSTEAFF.

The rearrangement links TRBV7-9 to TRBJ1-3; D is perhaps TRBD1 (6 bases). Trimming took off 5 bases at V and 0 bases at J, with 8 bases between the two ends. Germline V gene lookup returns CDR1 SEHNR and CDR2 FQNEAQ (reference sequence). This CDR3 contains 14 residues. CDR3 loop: CASSLQGSGNTIYF. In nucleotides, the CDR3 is TGTGCCAGCAGCCTACAGGGCTCTGGAAACACCATATATTTT.

Here the CDR3 reads CAWSVETGRKAFF. The CDR3 DNA follows: TGTGCCTGGAGTGTGGAAACAGGGAGAAAAGCTTTCTTT. The chain has TRBV30 and TRBJ1-1; a possible D gene is TRBD1 (6 bases). This CDR3 region has 13 residues. Trimming cost V 0 bases and J 9 bases, with 14 bases left between them. Per germline, CDR1 GTSNPN and CDR2 SVGIG (reference sequence).

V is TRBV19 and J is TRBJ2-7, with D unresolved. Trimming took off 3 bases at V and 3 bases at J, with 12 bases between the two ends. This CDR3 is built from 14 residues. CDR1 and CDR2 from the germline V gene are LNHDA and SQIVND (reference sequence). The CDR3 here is CASSITGGDYEQYF. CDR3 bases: TGTGCCAGTAGTATCACTGGCGGAGACTACGAGCAGTACTTC.

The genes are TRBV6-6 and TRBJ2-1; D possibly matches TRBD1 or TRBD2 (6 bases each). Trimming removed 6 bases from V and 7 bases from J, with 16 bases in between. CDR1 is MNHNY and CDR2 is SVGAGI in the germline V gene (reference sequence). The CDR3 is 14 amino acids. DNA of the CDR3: TGTGCCAGCAGCCTCGGGGGCGGTAGGAATGAGCAGTTCTTC. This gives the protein CASSLGGGRNEQFF.

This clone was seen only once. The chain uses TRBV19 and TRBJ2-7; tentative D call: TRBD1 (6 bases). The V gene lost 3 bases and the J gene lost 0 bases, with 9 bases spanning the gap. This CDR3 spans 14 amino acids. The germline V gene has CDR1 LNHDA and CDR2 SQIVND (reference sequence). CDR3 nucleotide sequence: TGTGCCAGTAGTATTCAGGGGACCTCCTACGAGCAGTACTTC. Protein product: CASSIQGTSYEQYF.

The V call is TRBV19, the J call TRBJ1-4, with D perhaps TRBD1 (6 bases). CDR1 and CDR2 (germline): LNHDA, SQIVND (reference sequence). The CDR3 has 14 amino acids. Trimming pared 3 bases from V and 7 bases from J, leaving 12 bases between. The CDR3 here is CASSMFDRIEKLFF. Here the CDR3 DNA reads TGTGCCAGTAGTATGTTCGACAGGATTGAAAAACTGTTTTTT.